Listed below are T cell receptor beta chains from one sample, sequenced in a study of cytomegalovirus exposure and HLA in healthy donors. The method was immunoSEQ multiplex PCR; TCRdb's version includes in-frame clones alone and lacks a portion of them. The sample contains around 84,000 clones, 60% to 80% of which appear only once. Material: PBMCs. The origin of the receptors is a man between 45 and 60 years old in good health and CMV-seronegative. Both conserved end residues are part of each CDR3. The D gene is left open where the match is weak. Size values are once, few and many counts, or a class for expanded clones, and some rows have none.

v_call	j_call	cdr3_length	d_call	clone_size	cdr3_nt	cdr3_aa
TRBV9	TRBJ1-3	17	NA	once	TGTGCCAGCAGCGTGACCCCAACATGGAGTTCTGGAAACACCATATATTTT	CASSVTPTWSSGNTIYF
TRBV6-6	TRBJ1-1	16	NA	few	TGTGCCAGCAGTTCGACCGGGACTTGGACGAACACTGAAGCTTTCTTT	CASSSTGTWTNTEAFF
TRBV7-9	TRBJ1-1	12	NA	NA	TGTGCCAGCAGCCACAGGAACACTGAAGCTTTCTTT	CASSHRNTEAFF
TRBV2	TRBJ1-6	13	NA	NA	TGTGCCAGCAGTCTCGGACAGAATTCACCCCTCCACTTT	CASSLGQNSPLHF
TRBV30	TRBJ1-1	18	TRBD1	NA	TGTGCGGGGAGCCGGGACAGGGGGCTGAGGTACAGGAACACTGAAGCTTTCTTT	CAGSRDRGLRYRNTEAFF
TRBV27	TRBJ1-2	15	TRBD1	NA	TGTGCCAGCGCCCAGACAGGGGCCCCCACCTATGGCTACACCTTC	CASAQTGAPTYGYTF
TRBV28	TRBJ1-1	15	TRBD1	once	TGCGCCAGTCCACCCCTAACAGGGGGAGGCACTGAAGCTTTCTTT	CASPPLTGGGTEAFF
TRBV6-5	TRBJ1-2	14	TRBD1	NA	TGTGCCAGCAGCCGGATGACAGGGGACTATGGCTACACCTTC	CASSRMTGDYGYTF
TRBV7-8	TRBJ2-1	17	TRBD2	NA	TGTGCCAGCAGCGTGGCTCTCGGGGGGGCGTCCTTTGGTGAGCAGTTCTTC	CASSVALGGASFGEQFF
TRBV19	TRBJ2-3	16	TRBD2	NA	TGTGCCAGTAGTCCAAACCTAGCGGGGAGCGCAGATACGCAGTATTTT	CASSPNLAGSADTQYF
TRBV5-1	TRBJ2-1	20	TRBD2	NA	TGCGCCAGCAGCCCCAGGATCGGACTAGCGGGGGGGGGCTCCTACAATGAGCAGTTCTTC	CASSPRIGLAGGGSYNEQFF
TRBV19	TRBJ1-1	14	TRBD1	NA	TGTGCCAGTAGCGACCCGGGACAGGGGTTGGGAGCTTTCTTT	CASSDPGQGLGAFF
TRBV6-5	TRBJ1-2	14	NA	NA	TGTGCCAGCAGTTATAGCAAAACTGGCTATGGCTACACCTTC	CASSYSKTGYGYTF
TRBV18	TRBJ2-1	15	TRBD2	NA	TGTGCCAGCTCACCGGGCGGGGGGTCCTACAATGAGCAGTTCTTC	CASSPGGGSYNEQFF
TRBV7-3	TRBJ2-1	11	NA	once	TGTGCCAGCAGCTCTGACAATGAGCAGTTCTTC	CASSSDNEQFF
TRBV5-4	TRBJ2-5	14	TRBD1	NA	TGTGCCAGCAGACCCACAGGGGGCCAAGAGACCCAGTACTTC	CASRPTGGQETQYF
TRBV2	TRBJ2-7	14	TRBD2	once	TGTGCCAGCAGTGGTGGACTAGCGGGGGAAAGCAGGTACTTC	CASSGGLAGESRYF
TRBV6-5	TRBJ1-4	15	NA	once	TGTGCCAGCAGTTACGGGCACGGCTTAAATGAAAAACTGTTTTTT	CASSYGHGLNEKLFF
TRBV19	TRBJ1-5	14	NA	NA	TGTGCCAGTACGGGGGGCCCAGACAATCAGCCCCAGCATTTT	CASTGGPDNQPQHF
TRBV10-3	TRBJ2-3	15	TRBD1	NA	TGTGCCATCAGCCCCACAGGGGCCACCACAGATACGCAGTATTTT	CAISPTGATTDTQYF
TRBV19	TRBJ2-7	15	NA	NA	TGTGCCAGTAGTATGAGGCTACTTTCTACCTACGAGCAGTACTTC	CASSMRLLSTYEQYF
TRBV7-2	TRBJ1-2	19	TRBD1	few	TGTGCCAGCAGCTCTTATGGGCCGGGAGGGACAGGGGTGGACTATGGCTACACCTTC	CASSSYGPGGTGVDYGYTF
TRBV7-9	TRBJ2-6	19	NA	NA	TGTGCCAGCAGCTCTCCCCCCGGACAGCACTACTCTGGGGCCAACGTCCTGACTTTC	CASSSPPGQHYSGANVLTF
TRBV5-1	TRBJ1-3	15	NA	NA	TGCGCCAGCAGGCGCGAGGCTTCCTCTGGAAACACCATATATTTT	CASRREASSGNTIYF
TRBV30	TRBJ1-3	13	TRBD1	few	TGTGCCTCGGGGACAGGCGGCGGAAACACCATATATTTT	CASGTGGGNTIYF
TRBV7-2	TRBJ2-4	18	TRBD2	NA	TGTGCCAGCAGCTTAGGGTTTGAGCGGGGGTCCGCCAAAAACATTCAGTACTTC	CASSLGFERGSAKNIQYF
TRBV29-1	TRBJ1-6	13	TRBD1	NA	TGCAGCGTGGGACAGGGGGCAGGATCACCCCTCCACTTT	CSVGQGAGSPLHF
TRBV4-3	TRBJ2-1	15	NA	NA	TGCGCCAGCAGCCAAGATTCCCGCAGGGACAATGAGCAGTTCTTC	CASSQDSRRDNEQFF
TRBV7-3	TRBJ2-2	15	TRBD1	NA	TGTGCCAGCAGCTTGGGACAGGGGGACACCGGGGAGCTGTTTTTT	CASSLGQGDTGELFF
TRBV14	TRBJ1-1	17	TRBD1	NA	TGTGCCAGCAGCCCTACCGGGCAGGGGGCAATCGACACTGAAGCTTTCTTT	CASSPTGQGAIDTEAFF
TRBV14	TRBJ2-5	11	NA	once	TGTGCCAGCACGTCTGGGAGGACCCAGTACTTC	CASTSGRTQYF
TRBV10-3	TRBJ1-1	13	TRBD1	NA	TGTGCCATCAGTGACGCCCAGGGGGCTCAAGCTTTCTTT	CAISDAQGAQAFF
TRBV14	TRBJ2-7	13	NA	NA	TGTGCCAGCAGCCCAGGCCAGGACTACGAGCAGTACTTC	CASSPGQDYEQYF
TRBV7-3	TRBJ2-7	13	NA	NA	TGTGCCAGCAGCTTAGATAGGGGGTACGAGCAGTACTTC	CASSLDRGYEQYF
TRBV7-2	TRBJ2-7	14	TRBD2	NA	TGTGCCAGCAGCCCGCGCGGGGGGGGTCGTGAGCAGTACTTC	CASSPRGGGREQYF